The source of this T cell receptor beta chain is a study of T cells in Graves' hyperthyroidism and ophthalmopathy (dated by TCRdb to between 2018 and 2021). Study-wide context: Peripheral blood samples were taken at the time of initial diagnosis, prior to any treatment. TCR Vbeta CDR3 sequencing of 135 peripheral blood samples (over 40 ophthalmopathy, about 74 hyperthyroidism and around 17 progressor patients) is reported in the paper. In six Graves' hyperthyroidism patients, the study also compared T-cell repertoires from thyroid tissue with T-cell repertoires from blood. The 75 to 100 discovery patients were divided at random into training and test sets in a 7:3 ratio. Prospective prediction of ophthalmopathy was tested in an independent validation cohort of 18 to 20 hyperthyroidism patients and approximately 17 patients who later progressed to ophthalmopathy. After sampling, hyperthyroidism patients received methimazole starting at 30 mg daily, and ophthalmopathy patients received high-dose intravenous methylprednisolone. A discovery cohort of about 95 patients, approximately 45 with Graves' ophthalmopathy and about 58 with stable Graves' hyperthyroidism, was used to find distinguishing TCR V-J signatures. General study outcomes and caveats: A model built on a 13 V-J signature distinguished ophthalmopathy from stable hyperthyroidism, reaching over 85% sensitivity and approximately 81% specificity in cross-validation and 80%/75% in testing. Sample size was not statistically predetermined, and investigators were not blinded to group allocation. In validation, the model predicted progression to ophthalmopathy a median of 6.5 months before onset, with roughly 70% sensitivity and nearly 75% specificity. Blood samples also contained most of the expanded thyroid clonotypes (frequency above 0.001), which suggests that blood repertoires may reflect thyroid immune responses.

Hyperthyroidism patients were newly diagnosed, with disease duration under 2 months, and aged 18 to 65 years. The study excluded patients with uncontrolled infections, other autoimmune diseases, pregnancy or lactation. Diagnoses were based on clinical symptoms, serum thyroxine and TRAb, thyroid ultrasound and orbital computed tomography. Blood from progressor patients was drawn when they were first diagnosed with hyperthyroidism, before any ophthalmopathy symptoms appeared. PBMCs were separated from over 9 ml of fresh peripheral blood using Ficoll-Paque density gradient centrifugation. Progressor patients were initially diagnosed with Graves' hyperthyroidism and developed ophthalmopathy during follow-up. Total RNA was extracted with Trizol reagent, and quality was checked on an Agilent 2100 Bioanalyzer. Taken from the germline V gene, the CDR1 and CDR2 loops are MNHNS and SASEGT. The CDR3 numbers 15 residues from cysteine through phenylalanine. Only the CDR3 portion is preserved as DNA: 45 bases, with reading frame beginning at the first base. Trimming accounts for 7 bases at V and 4 bases at J, while the number of junction bases matched to no gene is 7.

Note on this clonotype: No antigen is known for it. Per-base quality was not reported, and no clone a single base away is much larger than it.

The TCR beta CDR3 regions were amplified from RNA transcripts. A first-round RT-PCR of the TCR CDR3 used the HTBI primer set with the Qiagen OneStep RT-PCR kit. Libraries were constructed in a second round of multiplex PCR, after which size selection and purification were performed. Paired-end sequencing of the libraries was performed with 100 bp reads on an Illumina HiSeq2000. Per the source publication's procedure: SOAPnuke was used to process the raw data, removing reads that contained adapters or uncalled bases, had a mean Phred below 15, or lacked an exact match to the constant primer or identifier. High-quality paired reads were merged with COPE v1.2.5, and unique nucleotide sequences were defined as clonotypes. Clonotypes were aligned to IMGT TRBV, TRBD and TRBJ reference segments using MiTCR v1.1. The analysis included only V-J combinations with a frequency above 0.0001, which together covered more than 99% of the repertoires. The TCS score was defined as F50 (clonal expansion) divided by E x V (chaos), with BLOSUM62-based TCRdist calculated between CDR3 peptides within each V-J. Welch's t-statistics and random forest reduced around 550 V-J features to 10 to 15, which were used in a naive Bayes classifier (R e1071). Using fastp at Q25 and MiXCR, TCRdb reprocessed the public reads and kept productive beta chains. Each CDR3 protein appears once, grouped with its most common genes and DNA. For this entry, the V and J calls and clone size follow TCRdb and not the study's own pipeline. The sample profile shows over 700,000 distinct CDR3 sequences; 18% of them were found once. The ten largest clones add up to approximately 16% of the sample.

The sequencing input was blood. The clonotype was recovered from a woman in her fifties or sixties with Graves' hyperthyroidism that later progressed to Graves' ophthalmopathy. This chain is built from TRBV6-1 and TRBJ2-3, and 11 bases in between align with TRBD1. The nucleotide sequence reads TGTGCCAGCACCCCGGACAGGGGGCGTGCAGATACGCAGTATTTT. The encoded protein is CASTPDRGRADTQYF.